This entry describes one T cell receptor beta chain. Source study methods: Reference gene primer amplification gave estimated nucleated cell counts. Sequencing used immunoSEQ multiplex PCR; TCRdb keeps in-frame clones, though not all of them. V and J calls and clone size follow that table, whereas D and trimming were derived from the DNA. Of tens of thousands of clones listed, over 75% are singletons. The data originate from a study of blood T cell repertoires in COVID-19. Study-wide context: The origin of the acute and convalescent COVID-19 samples was the United States, Italy and Spain.

This CDR3 has 14 amino acids. Germline loops: CDR1 LNHDA, CDR2 SQIVND (reference sequence). With 6 bases removed from V and 7 bases from J, the gap between germline ends came to 13 bases. This receptor was obtained from a woman older than 75 with active or convalescent COVID-19. The sequenced material came from peripheral blood. The chain has TRBV19 and TRBJ1-6, with D possibly matching TRBD1 (6 bases). The CDR3 loop reads CASSDQGSNSPLHF. DNA of the CDR3: TGTGCCAGTAGCGATCAGGGGTCGAATTCACCCCTCCACTTT.